This entry lists 18 T cell receptor beta chains sequenced from one sample in a study of a mutant IDH1 vaccine in newly diagnosed glioma. Time point reported: baseline, week 1 (first vaccination visit). Treatment indicated: pre-vaccination baseline after standard-of-care therapy. The protocol was immunoSEQ multiplex PCR, while the TCRdb copy is restricted to in-frame clones and leaves out a portion. This sample has 50,000 to 75,000 clones, with 91% found just once. Here the sequenced sample was PBMCs, taken from a glioma patient treated with radiotherapy, temozolomide or both. These receptors all stem from a middle-aged man with glioma.

CDR3 sequence: CASSLAGASSYEQYF. The CDR3 nucleotides are TGTGCCAGCAGCTTGGCAGGGGCCAGCTCCTACGAGCAGTACTTC. The J gene is TRBJ2-7, the V gene TRBV5-4; tentative D call: TRBD1 (6 bases). This CDR3 is built from 15 residues. In germline, CDR1 is SGHNT, CDR2 YYREEE (reference sequence). V gave up 0 bases and J gave up 0 bases, with 10 bases separating them.

The chain couples TRBV10-3 to TRBJ2-7; possible D gene TRBD2, 6 bases. Trimming took off 11 bases at V and 5 bases at J, with 13 bases between the two ends. CDR1 is ENHRY, CDR2 SYGVKD, per germline. The CDR3 length is 11 residues. The CDR3 here is CAAGGRDEQYF. DNA of the CDR3: TGTGCCGCAGGAGGGAGAGACGAGCAGTACTTC.

This clone showed up just a few times. The genes are TRBV6-1 and TRBJ2-3, with D possibly called TRBD1 or TRBD2 (7 bases each). This CDR3 is built from 15 residues. The V end was cut by 8 bases, the J end by 0 bases, with 15 bases between. The germline V gene encodes CDR1 MNHNS and CDR2 SASEGT. CDR3 loop: CASRGVTGSTDTQYF. CDR3 bases: TGTGCCAGCCGGGGGGTGACAGGGAGCACAGATACGCAGTATTTT.

Only one count was recorded for this clone. The chain combines TRBV9 with TRBJ2-5; TRBD2 matches at 10 bases. The junction had 10 bases not matched to a gene; V was cut back by 3 bases and J by 5 bases. The CDR3 length is 16 residues. Germline V gives CDR1 SGDLS, CDR2 YYNGEE. In DNA, the CDR3 is TGTGCCAGCAGCGCGGATAGCGGGGGGTCGGGGGAGACCCAGTACTTC. Translation gives CASSADSGGSGETQYF.

The V call is TRBV7-9, the J call TRBJ1-1, with D uncertain. With 1 base removed from V and 11 bases from J, the gap between germline ends came to 11 bases. This CDR3 has 12 residues. Germline V gene sequence: CDR1 SEHNR, CDR2 FQNEAQ (reference sequence). CDR3 in amino acids: CASSLGSTVAFF. Written as DNA, the CDR3 is TGTGCCAGCAGCTTAGGGTCAACAGTGGCTTTCTTT.

The chain uses TRBV7-2 and TRBJ1-6; D call uncertain. The CDR3 is 12 residues long. The V gene lost 4 bases and the J gene lost 10 bases, with 8 bases spanning the gap. Per the germline V gene, CDR1 is SGHTA and CDR2 is FQGNSA. This chain's CDR3 is CASSSVPSPLHF. As DNA, the CDR3 is TGTGCCAGCAGCTCCGTGCCCTCACCCCTCCACTTT.

This chain joins TRBV9 and TRBJ2-1; maybe TRBD2 (6 bases). The CDR3 is made up of 17 amino acids. Trimming stripped 4 bases from V and 3 bases from J, with 20 bases between. The germline V gene encodes CDR1 SGDLS and CDR2 YYNGEE. The CDR3, as DNA: TGTGCCAGCAGCCCCCGGGGAGGAGGAGCTGGCTACAATGAGCAGTTCTTC. This sequence encodes CASSPRGGGAGYNEQFF.

The chain employs TRBV5-1 and TRBJ2-7; perhaps TRBD2 as D (6 bases). CDR3 length: 14 amino acids. V was trimmed by 3 bases and J by 0 bases, leaving 10 bases between them. The germline CDR1 and CDR2 sequences are SGHRS and YFSETQ. CDR3: CASSSRLDSYEQYF. The CDR3 bases are TGCGCCAGCAGCTCTAGACTAGACTCCTACGAGCAGTACTTC. Combining the CDR3 with reference TRBV5-1 and TRBJ2-7 gives the whole variable domain KAGVTQTPRYLIKTRGQQVTLSCSPISGHRSVSWYQQTPGQGLQFLFEYFSETQRNKGNFPGRFSGRQFSNSRSEMNVSTLELGDSALYLCASSSRLDSYEQYFGPGTRLTVT.

The rearrangement uses TRBV19 and TRBJ2-7, with 8 nucleotides matching TRBD2. Unmatched junction bases numbered 0, after V lost 1 base and J lost 4 bases. In germline, CDR1 is LNHDA, CDR2 SQIVND (reference sequence). The CDR3 is 13 amino acids. The CDR3 loop reads CASSIVAGYEQYF. The CDR3 bases are TGTGCCAGTAGTATAGTAGCGGGGTACGAGCAGTACTTC.

The chain joins TRBV5-1 to TRBJ2-2; 10 bases are a match to TRBD1. Trimming at V came to 5 bases and at J to 0 bases, leaving 7 bases not matched to a gene. CDR1 is SGHRS and CDR2 is YFSETQ in the germline V gene. This CDR3 spans 17 amino acids. The DNA for the CDR3 is TGCGCCAGCAGGAGACAGGGGGCAGGAGCGAACACCGGGGAGCTGTTTTTT. It codes for CASRRQGAGANTGELFF.

CDR3: CASSEGRNLLYEQYF. Written as DNA, the CDR3 is TGTGCCAGCAGTGAAGGGCGGAACCTCCTCTACGAGCAGTACTTC. The rearrangement links TRBV6-1 to TRBJ2-7, with D hard to call. CDR3 length: 15 residues. The germline V gene encodes CDR1 MNHNS and CDR2 SASEGT. V lost 1 base and J 3 bases, leaving 13 bases between the germline ends.

The chain couples TRBV7-9 to TRBJ2-3, with 9 nucleotides matching TRBD1. This CDR3 is built from 15 residues. CDR1 SEHNR and CDR2 FQNEAQ come from the germline V gene (reference sequence). Trimming removed 4 bases from V and 2 bases from J; junction bases left unmatched: 4. CDR3 protein: CASSSGTGNTDTQYF. In DNA, the CDR3 is TGTGCCAGCAGCTCAGGGACAGGGAACACAGATACGCAGTATTTT.

The gene calls are TRBV27 and TRBJ1-5; a weak D match, TRBD1 (6 bases). The CDR3 runs to 15 residues. V dropped 3 bases and J dropped 3 bases, with 12 bases sitting between them. Germline CDR1 and CDR2: MNHEY and SMNVEV (reference sequence). CDR3 region: CASSFSGAYNQPQHF. DNA for the CDR3: TGTGCCAGCAGTTTTTCGGGGGCCTACAATCAGCCCCAGCATTTT.

The chain has TRBV6-1 and TRBJ1-1; TRBD1 matches 11 bases. Germline-derived CDR1 and CDR2 are MNHNS and SASEGT. With V trimmed by 5 bases and J by 5 bases, 7 bases remained unmatched. The CDR3 totals 15 residues. CDR3 sequence reads: CASSTGTGGVTEAFF. CDR3 in DNA: TGTGCCAGCAGTACCGGGACAGGGGGGGTAACTGAAGCTTTCTTT.

The V gene is TRBV4-3, the J gene TRBJ2-7; D perhaps matches TRBD1 (6 bases). The CDR3 spans 14 residues. Trimming pared 0 bases from V and 6 bases from J, leaving 12 bases between. Germline CDR1 is LGHNA and CDR2 is YSLEER. The CDR3 is CASSQDPAGVEQYF. CDR3 nucleotides: TGCGCCAGCAGCCAAGATCCGGCAGGGGTCGAGCAGTACTTC.

This clone was counted once. This chain uses TRBV5-1 with TRBJ2-2; no definite D call. Germline V gene data show CDR1 as SGHRS and CDR2 as YFSETQ. The CDR3 is 15 residues long. V was cut by 0 bases and J by 3 bases, with 9 bases left in between. CDR3 loop: CASSLVGDDTGELFF. In DNA form, the CDR3 reads TGCGCCAGCAGCTTGGTAGGAGACGACACCGGGGAGCTGTTTTTT.

The chain recombines TRBV6-5 with TRBJ2-2, with D perhaps TRBD2 (7 bases). Germline assignment: CDR1 MNHEY and CDR2 SVGAGI. The CDR3 is 15 amino acids. The V and J ends lost 9 bases and 2 bases respectively, with 16 bases between them. The CDR3 DNA reads TGTGCCAGTACGCGGGGGCAGCTTAACACCGGGGAGCTGTTTTTT. Translating it yields CASTRGQLNTGELFF.

V is TRBV18 and J is TRBJ2-7, with 7 bases matching TRBD1. Trimming at V came to 1 base and at J to 2 bases, leaving 2 bases not matched to a gene. The CDR3 is 14 amino acids. Germline CDR1 is KGHSH and CDR2 is LQKENI. This CDR3 reads CASSPQGQTYEQYF. The CDR3 bases are TGTGCCAGCTCACCACAGGGACAGACCTACGAGCAGTACTTC. Full variable domain (rest looked up from reference TRBV18 and TRBJ2-7): NAGVMQNPRHLVRRRGQEARLRCSPMKGHSHVYWYRQLPEEGLKFMVYLQKENIIDESGMPKERFSAEFPKEGPSILRIQQVVRGDSAAYFCASSPQGQTYEQYFGPGTRLTVT.